The 20 T cell receptor beta chains below all came from one sample that was sequenced in a study of patients and donors after allogeneic stem cell transplantation. TCRdb itself ran the RT-PCR reads through MiXCR, one entry per CDR3 protein. The sample records 200,000 to 250,000 distinct CDR3 sequences, 12% to 15% being singletons. The sample was blood, either unsorted or a sorted T cell fraction (not recorded which). Source of these receptors: a human donor who was either an allogeneic HSCT recipient or a stem cell or donor lymphocyte infusion donor (not recorded which). It is not recorded whose cells these are; they may come from a transplant donor.

This clonotype was detected ten times or more. The chain carries TRBV12-3 or TRBV12-4 and TRBJ1-2; D not certain. With 5 bases removed from V and 6 bases from J, the gap between germline ends came to 16 bases. This CDR3 has 14 amino acids. This CDR3 is CASSPNTDGNGYTF. The CDR3 nucleotides are TGTGCCAGCAGTCCTAATACCGACGGAAATGGCTACACCTTC.

This clonotype was detected a few times. The chain couples TRBV11-1 to TRBJ2-5; a possible D gene is TRBD2 (6 bases). The germline V and J ends were trimmed by 1 base and 4 bases, with 10 bases remaining between them. The CDR3 extends over 14 amino acids. Germline V CDR1 and CDR2: SGHAT, FQDESV (reference sequence). The CDR3 protein is CASSLVGGVETQYF. CDR3 coding DNA: TGTGCCAGCAGCTTAGTTGGAGGGGTAGAGACCCAGTACTTC.

There are many counts of this clonotype. This rearrangement joins TRBV5-6 to TRBJ1-1; TRBD1 matches at 9 bases. Germline CDR1 is SGHDT and CDR2 is YYEEEE. J gave up 5 bases and V 4 bases, and 9 bases lay outside the gene matches. This CDR3 has 15 residues. The CDR3 nucleotides read TGTGCCAGCAGCCCCCGGACAGGGGTGGGTACTGAAGCTTTCTTT. Protein product: CASSPRTGVGTEAFF.

This clonotype rates as medium-sized. The rearrangement joins TRBV12-3 or TRBV12-4 to TRBJ1-3; no clear D gene. V was cut by 3 bases and J by 6 bases, with 6 bases left in between. This CDR3 contains 12 residues. CDR3 protein: CASSFGQNTIYF. The CDR3 bases are TGTGCCAGCAGTTTTGGCCAAAACACCATATATTTT.

The V gene is TRBV7-2, the J gene TRBJ2-7; 7 positions match TRBD2. V was clipped by 3 bases and J by 3 bases; unmatched bases: 8. The CDR3 runs to 15 residues. Germline CDR1 is SGHTA and CDR2 is FQGNSA. CDR3 sequence: CASSFGSGPDYEQYF. The CDR3 nucleotides are TGTGCCAGCAGCTTTGGTAGCGGGCCTGACTACGAGCAGTACTTC.

This clonotype appeared once. The chain has TRBV3-1 and TRBJ2-5, with a tentative D call TRBD2 (5 bases). Germline CDR1 is LGHDT and CDR2 is YNNKEL (reference sequence). The ends were cut back, 0 bases at V and 5 bases at J, with 7 bases in the middle. The CDR3 length is 13 residues. In nucleotides, the CDR3 is TGTGCCAGCAGCCAAGATTCGGGGGAGACCCAGTACTTC. It yields the protein CASSQDSGETQYF.

In this sample, this clonotype turned up a few times. CDR3 region: CASSTPLAGARRDTQYF. The CDR3 nucleotides are TGTGCCAGCAGCACCCCTCTAGCGGGGGCGCGGCGGGATACGCAGTATTTT. This chain joins TRBV7-2 and TRBJ2-3; 10 bases match TRBD2. V dropped 5 bases and J dropped 6; count of bases not matched to a gene: 14. Germline V lookup: CDR1 SGHTA, CDR2 FQGNSA. This CDR3 region has 17 residues. The variable domain in full, completed from reference TRBV7-2 and TRBJ2-3, reads GAGVSQSPSNKVTEKGKDVELRCDPISGHTALYWYRQSLGQGLEFLIYFQGNSAPDKSGLPSDRFSAERTGGSVSTLTIQRTQQEDSAVYLCASSTPLAGARRDTQYFGPGTRLTVL.

The chain employs TRBV9 and TRBJ2-7; 12 bases align to TRBD2. Germline-derived CDR1 and CDR2 are SGDLS and YYNGEE. V dropped 5 bases and J dropped 0; count of bases not matched to a gene: 6. CDR3 length: 16 amino acids. The chain's CDR3 is CASSSTSGGISYEQYF. CDR3 bases: TGTGCCAGCAGTAGTACTAGCGGGGGGATCTCCTACGAGCAGTACTTC.

The chain uses TRBV5-1 and TRBJ2-7; TRBD1 matches at 9 bases. CDR1 is SGHRS, CDR2 YFSETQ, per germline. The CDR3 totals 15 residues. Trimming at V came to 4 bases and at J to 0 bases, leaving 5 bases not matched to a gene. CDR3 nucleotide sequence: TGCGCCAGCAGCACCGGGACAGGGAGCTCCTACGAGCAGTACTTC. Translating gives CASSTGTGSSYEQYF.

This clonotype has ten or more counts. The chain uses TRBV3-1 and TRBJ1-3; D ambiguous. The CDR3 spans 15 residues. The V and J ends lost 1 base and 5 bases respectively, with 12 bases between them. CDR1 and CDR2 (germline): LGHDT, YNNKEL (reference sequence). CDR3 residues: CASSQARRPRNTIYF. DNA of the CDR3: TGTGCCAGCAGCCAAGCACGACGACCAAGAAACACCATATATTTT.

The table lists this clonotype with a few counts. The chain joins TRBV25-1 to TRBJ2-5; 9 bases are a match to TRBD1. Germline V CDR1 and CDR2: MGHDK, SYGVNS. V trimming: 5 bases; J trimming: 8 bases; junction bases outside the gene matches: 9. The CDR3 contains 14 residues. The CDR3 DNA follows: TGTGCCAGCAGTCCCCTGGGACAGGGAAACACCCAGTACTTC. Its translation is CASSPLGQGNTQYF.

This clonotype was observed at least ten times. The chain links TRBV20-1 to TRBJ1-2, with D tentatively TRBD1 (5 bases). CDR3 length: 13 residues. Trimming pared 5 bases from V and 4 bases from J, leaving 14 bases between. In germline, CDR1 is DFQATT, CDR2 SNEGSKA (reference sequence). The CDR3 sequence: CSASGPTAYGYTF. In nucleotides, the CDR3 is TGCAGTGCTTCGGGACCGACGGCCTATGGCTACACCTTC.

V usage is TRBV7-3 and J usage is TRBJ1-1, with D maybe TRBD1 (5 bases). Germline CDR1 and CDR2: SGHTA and FQGTGA. Trimming removed 5 bases at V and 4 bases at J, with 11 bases between. The CDR3 has 13 residues. CDR3: CASSPAGGTEAFF. The CDR3 nucleotides are TGTGCCAGCAGCCCCGCGGGGGGCACTGAAGCTTTCTTT.

This clonotype showed up just a few times. The chain carries TRBV6-1 and TRBJ2-3, with 9 bases identical to TRBD1. V lost 4 bases, J lost 6 bases, and 17 bases stayed unmatched. The CDR3 spans 18 residues. Germline V lookup: CDR1 MNHNS, CDR2 SASEGT. The CDR3: CASSAILFGGQGTDTQYF. Here the CDR3 DNA reads TGTGCCAGCAGTGCCATACTCTTTGGTGGACAGGGGACCGATACGCAGTATTTT.

The rearrangement links TRBV12-3 or TRBV12-4 to TRBJ1-6; D may be TRBD1 (5 bases). Trimming cost V 8 bases and J 5 bases, with 19 bases left between them. This CDR3 has 16 amino acids. CDR3 sequence: CASRLAAGGNNSPLHF. The CDR3 DNA reads TGTGCCAGCCGACTGGCGGCGGGGGGTAATAATTCACCCCTCCACTTT.

The rearrangement links TRBV4-3 to TRBJ2-7; no firm D call. The CDR3 is 15 amino acids. Trimming stripped 6 bases from V and 5 bases from J, with 20 bases between. Germline V gene sequence: CDR1 LGHNA, CDR2 YSLEER. The CDR3 sequence: CASSQTAEPLDEQYF. CDR3 DNA sequence: TGCGCCAGCAGTCAAACGGCGGAGCCTCTAGACGAGCAGTACTTC.

The rearrangement uses TRBV20-1 and TRBJ1-6; D unresolved. The ends were cut back, 3 bases at V and 3 bases at J, with 12 bases in the middle. The CDR3 consists of 15 residues. Looked up from germline, CDR1 is DFQATT and CDR2 is SNEGSKA (reference sequence). The CDR3 reads CSASFQGDYNSPLHF. The CDR3 nucleotides are TGCAGTGCTAGTTTTCAAGGCGACTATAATTCACCCCTCCACTTT.

The gene calls are TRBV28 and TRBJ2-7; D not resolved. CDR3 length: 13 residues. Germline V gives CDR1 MDHEN, CDR2 SYDVKM. V shed 3 bases and J shed 2 bases, with 8 bases lying between them. The CDR3 spells CASSFGSPYEQYF. In DNA, the CDR3 is TGTGCCAGCAGTTTTGGCAGCCCCTACGAGCAGTACTTC.

This clonotype was counted at least ten times. V is TRBV20-1 and J is TRBJ2-2; D gene unclear. In germline, CDR1 is DFQATT, CDR2 SNEGSKA (reference sequence). The length of the CDR3 is 13 residues. Trimming removed 3 bases from V and 0 bases from J, with 5 bases in between. The CDR3 reads CSASPANTGELFF. The CDR3, as DNA: TGCAGTGCTAGTCCCGCGAACACCGGGGAGCTGTTTTTT.

At least ten counts were recorded for this clonotype. V gene TRBV14 combines with J gene TRBJ1-5; no definite D call. Trimming took off 6 bases at V and 5 bases at J, with 17 bases between the two ends. Germline values: CDR1 SGHDN, CDR2 FVKESK. This CDR3 contains 15 residues. CDR3 sequence reads: CASRSTDFRDQPQHF. The CDR3 bases are TGTGCCAGCAGATCGACCGACTTCCGCGATCAGCCCCAGCATTTT.